This T cell receptor beta chain is drawn from a study of cytomegalovirus exposure and HLA in healthy donors. V was clipped by 1 base and J by 4 bases, with 6 bases between them. Germline CDR1 and CDR2: PRHDT and FYEKMQ (reference sequence). There are 13 residues in the CDR3. Primers: 60 Vbeta forward and 13 Jbeta reverse. Some clones are missing from TCRdb's copy, which holds only in-frame ones; the method was immunoSEQ multiplex PCR. Here the sample spans 140,000 or so clones, more than 65% being singletons. The receptor was derived from a woman in her thirties in good health and CMV-seronegative. This chain links TRBV13 with TRBJ2-3; perhaps TRBD1 as D (6 bases). Sequences were obtained from PBMCs. Written as DNA, the CDR3 is TGTGCCAGCAGCTTAGACAGGGCAGATACGCAGTATTTT. Protein product: CASSLDRADTQYF.